The rows below give T cell receptor beta chains drawn from one sample of a study of blood T cell repertoires in COVID-19. The table came from immunoSEQ multiplex PCR; TCRdb's copy has only in-frame clones and leaves some out. The sample consists of some 330,000 clones, approximately 92% of them appearing once. Sequencing was done on a sample of PBMCs or T cells enriched from blood (not recorded which). These receptors originate from a woman in her 30s who had recovered from COVID-19. Both conserved end residues are part of each CDR3. Fields, in order: CDR3 length, V gene, J gene, clone size, D gene, CDR3 protein, CDR3 DNA. The D gene is left open where the match is weak. Clone size, where shown, is once, few, many, or a class for clones that have expanded.

length: 15; V: TRBV15; J: TRBJ2-7; size: -; D: TRBD1; CDR3: CATSGFGTGNGEQYF; DNA: TGTGCCACCAGCGGATTCGGGACAGGGAATGGCGAGCAGTACTTC
length: 12; V: TRBV15; J: TRBJ1-5; size: -; D: -; CDR3: CATSRRGQPQHF; DNA: TGTGCCACCAGCCGGAGGGGACAGCCCCAGCATTTT
length: 16; V: TRBV3-1/TRBV3-2; J: TRBJ2-1; size: once; D: -; CDR3: CASRPRRGNRYNEQFF; DNA: TGTGCCAGCAGGCCCCGCAGGGGTAATCGCTACAATGAGCAGTTCTTC
length: 15; V: TRBV11-2; J: TRBJ2-7; size: -; D: TRBD2; CDR3: CASSSMGLAGDEQYF; DNA: TGTGCCAGCAGCTCGATGGGACTAGCGGGAGACGAGCAGTACTTC
length: 14; V: TRBV5-5; J: TRBJ2-7; size: -; D: -; CDR3: CASSLGNRVYEQYF; DNA: TGTGCCAGCAGCCTGGGAAACAGGGTCTACGAGCAGTACTTC
length: 14; V: TRBV9; J: TRBJ1-3; size: -; D: -; CDR3: CASSVDEPGNTIYF; DNA: TGTGCCAGCAGCGTAGACGAGCCTGGAAACACCATATATTTT
length: 15; V: TRBV30; J: TRBJ2-7; size: -; D: TRBD1; CDR3: CAWSAWTGDSYEQYF; DNA: TGTGCCTGGAGCGCCTGGACAGGGGACTCCTACGAGCAGTACTTC
length: 13; V: TRBV7-3; J: TRBJ1-2; size: -; D: -; CDR3: CASSLPYGNGYTF; DNA: TGTGCCAGCAGCTTACCGTATGGCAATGGCTACACCTTC
length: 14; V: TRBV4-1; J: TRBJ2-1; size: few; D: TRBD2; CDR3: CASARGGGVDEQFF; DNA: TGCGCCAGCGCGCGGGGGGGCGGAGTGGATGAGCAGTTCTTC
length: 17; V: TRBV28; J: TRBJ1-4; size: -; D: TRBD1; CDR3: CASRYTPQGATNEKLFF; DNA: TGTGCCAGCAGGTATACTCCTCAGGGGGCAACTAATGAAAAACTGTTTTTT
length: 13; V: TRBV12-3/TRBV12-4; J: TRBJ1-5; size: -; D: -; CDR3: CASRLQGEQPQHF; DNA: TGTGCCAGCAGACTACAGGGAGAGCAGCCCCAGCATTTT
length: 16; V: TRBV7-2; J: TRBJ1-1; size: -; D: TRBD1; CDR3: CASSLAGTATNTEAFF; DNA: TGTGCCAGCAGCTTAGCGGGGACAGCAACGAACACTGAAGCTTTCTTT
length: 16; V: TRBV11-3; J: TRBJ2-3; size: -; D: -; CDR3: CASSLGQGPGTDTQYF; DNA: TGTGCCAGCAGCTTAGGCCAGGGCCCGGGCACAGATACGCAGTATTTT
length: 16; V: TRBV7-7; J: TRBJ2-3; size: few; D: -; CDR3: CASSLGRGHNTDTQYF; DNA: TGTGCTAGCAGCTTAGGCAGGGGACACAACACAGATACGCAGTATTTT
length: 16; V: TRBV5-1; J: TRBJ2-5; size: -; D: TRBD1; CDR3: CASSLGGTGVGETQYF; DNA: TGCGCCAGCAGCTTGGGAGGGACAGGGGTTGGAGAGACCCAGTACTTC
length: 15; V: TRBV6-5; J: TRBJ1-2; size: -; D: TRBD1; CDR3: CASSYSTGDIYGYTF; DNA: TGTGCCAGCAGTTACTCGACAGGGGATATCTATGGCTACACCTTC
length: 15; V: TRBV10-3; J: TRBJ2-6; size: -; D: -; CDR3: CAISEYRSGANVLTF; DNA: TGTGCCATCAGTGAATATCGCTCTGGGGCCAACGTCCTGACTTTC
length: 10; V: TRBV12-3/TRBV12-4; J: TRBJ2-1; size: -; D: -; CDR3: CASGVDEQFF; DNA: TGTGCCAGCGGAGTCGATGAGCAGTTCTTC
length: 18; V: TRBV5-1; J: TRBJ2-4; size: -; D: TRBD2; CDR3: CASSLGLAAGGAKNIQYF; DNA: TGCGCCAGCAGCTTGGGTCTCGCAGCGGGAGGAGCCAAAAACATTCAGTACTTC
length: 13; V: TRBV5-1; J: TRBJ2-2; size: -; D: -; CDR3: CASSHRSTGELFF; DNA: TGCGCCAGCAGCCACAGGTCCACCGGGGAGCTGTTTTTT
length: 17; V: TRBV27; J: TRBJ2-1; size: -; D: TRBD2; CDR3: CASKTGTSGRALGEQFF; DNA: TGTGCCAGCAAAACCGGGACTAGCGGGAGGGCCTTAGGTGAGCAGTTCTTC
length: 14; V: TRBV3-1/TRBV3-2; J: TRBJ2-3; size: -; D: -; CDR3: CASSRAGSTDTQYF; DNA: TGTGCCAGCAGCCGCGCGGGGAGCACAGATACGCAGTATTTT
length: 20; V: TRBV28; J: TRBJ2-3; size: once; D: TRBD2; CDR3: CASSMGIISGRARYTDTQYF; DNA: TGTGCCAGCAGTATGGGAATAATTAGCGGGAGGGCCAGGTACACAGATACGCAGTATTTT
length: 15; V: TRBV29-1; J: TRBJ2-3; size: -; D: TRBD2; CDR3: CSVERLAERTDTQYF; DNA: TGCAGCGTTGAGCGACTAGCGGAACGCACAGATACGCAGTATTTT
length: 17; V: TRBV4-3; J: TRBJ2-7; size: -; D: TRBD1; CDR3: CASSQQTGQGVTYEQYF; DNA: TGCGCCAGCAGCCAACAAACGGGACAGGGGGTTACCTACGAGCAGTACTTC
length: 15; V: TRBV19; J: TRBJ1-1; size: -; D: -; CDR3: CASSRRGRGNTEAFF; DNA: TGTGCCAGTAGTCGCAGGGGAAGGGGGAACACTGAAGCTTTCTTT
length: 15; V: TRBV9; J: TRBJ2-1; size: -; D: -; CDR3: CASSVGVSTGNEQFF; DNA: TGTGCCAGCAGCGTAGGTGTCTCAACGGGCAATGAGCAGTTCTTC
length: 15; V: TRBV19; J: TRBJ2-3; size: -; D: TRBD1; CDR3: CASSIGRGLSATQYF; DNA: TGTGCCAGTAGTATCGGCAGGGGGCTGTCCGCTACGCAGTATTTT
length: 14; V: TRBV5-6; J: TRBJ2-7; size: once; D: TRBD1; CDR3: CASSFGTASYEQYF; DNA: TGTGCCAGCAGCTTCGGGACAGCCTCCTACGAGCAGTACTTC
length: 15; V: TRBV18; J: TRBJ1-1; size: -; D: -; CDR3: CASSPSTDMNTEAFF; DNA: TGTGCCAGCTCACCATCGACAGACATGAACACTGAAGCTTTCTTT
length: 11; V: TRBV28; J: TRBJ1-4; size: -; D: TRBD1; CDR3: CAAQGDGGLFF; DNA: TGTGCTGCCCAGGGGGACGGGGGACTGTTTTTT
length: 13; V: TRBV6-2/TRBV6-3; J: TRBJ1-5; size: -; D: -; CDR3: CASSRDPNQPQHF; DNA: TGTGCCAGCAGCAGAGATCCAAATCAGCCCCAGCATTTT
length: 18; V: TRBV12-2; J: TRBJ1-2; size: -; D: -; CDR3: CASRLEHRGTGQNYGYTF; DNA: TGTGCAAGTCGCTTAGAGCATCGTGGGACAGGGCAGAACTATGGCTACACCTTC
length: 16; V: TRBV5-1; J: TRBJ2-1; size: once; D: -; CDR3: CASSLELRGSHNEQFF; DNA: TGCGCCAGCAGCTTGGAACTCAGGGGATCCCACAATGAGCAGTTCTTC
length: 15; V: TRBV5-1; J: TRBJ2-2; size: -; D: -; CDR3: CASSLGQGGTGELFF; DNA: TGCGCCAGCAGCTTGGGGCAGGGAGGCACCGGGGAGCTGTTTTTT
length: 16; V: TRBV5-5; J: TRBJ2-4; size: -; D: -; CDR3: CASSTDGGRAKNIQYF; DNA: TGTGCCAGCAGCACGGACGGGGGGCGAGCCAAAAACATTCAGTACTTC
length: 12; V: TRBV29-1; J: TRBJ1-2; size: -; D: TRBD1; CDR3: CSVEDRGHGYTF; DNA: TGCAGCGTTGAAGATAGGGGGCATGGCTACACCTTC
length: 14; V: TRBV20-1; J: TRBJ2-7; size: -; D: TRBD1; CDR3: CSASSTGGGYEQYF; DNA: TGCAGTGCTAGTTCAACAGGGGGCGGGTACGAGCAGTACTTC
length: 14; V: TRBV15; J: TRBJ2-5; size: -; D: -; CDR3: CATSAPGSTETQYF; DNA: TGTGCCACCAGCGCCCCGGGATCCACGGAGACCCAGTACTTC
length: 15; V: TRBV27; J: TRBJ2-2; size: -; D: -; CDR3: CASSLGLMNTGELFF; DNA: TGTGCCAGCAGTTTGGGACTCATGAACACCGGGGAGCTGTTTTTT
length: 14; V: TRBV27; J: TRBJ1-1; size: -; D: -; CDR3: CASSLSSGQSEAFF; DNA: TGTGCCAGCAGTTTATCGAGTGGGCAGTCTGAAGCTTTCTTT
length: 13; V: TRBV3-1/TRBV3-2; J: TRBJ1-1; size: -; D: -; CDR3: CASSQDWDTEAFF; DNA: TGTGCCAGCAGCCAAGACTGGGACACGGAGGCTTTCTTT
length: 14; V: TRBV28; J: TRBJ2-7; size: -; D: -; CDR3: CASSFISGAYEQYF; DNA: TGTGCCAGCAGTTTCATCTCCGGGGCCTACGAGCAGTACTTC
length: 15; V: TRBV7-8; J: TRBJ1-2; size: -; D: -; CDR3: CASSLRDGPGGRVNF; DNA: TGTGCCAGCAGCCTGCGAGACGGACCGGGAGGAAGGGTTAACTTC
length: 12; V: TRBV12-3/TRBV12-4; J: TRBJ1-2; size: -; D: -; CDR3: CASSQGYYGYTF; DNA: TGTGCCAGCAGTCAGGGGTACTATGGCTACACCTTC